This TCR beta chain is drawn from a study of T-cell reconstitution after alpha-beta-depleted transplantation in children. This clonotype was seen repeatedly, ten times or more. Its cognate antigen is unknown. Unique molecular identifiers were built into the TCRbeta library. MiXCR was run by TCRdb on the PCR reads, yielding one entry per CDR3 protein. The table shows over 45,000 distinct CDR3 sequences, with approximately 6.1% occurring only once. Study-wide findings and caveats: There were reportedly several hundred expanded graft clones from which alpha-beta T cells came about two months after transplant. T-cell counts and diversity were attributed mostly to newly produced T cells one year after transplant.

The TCR sequence derives from a female patient aged 2-15 years who had a stem cell transplant for aplastic anemia, so the T cells may come from the graft donor. The sequenced sample was PBMCs, mostly from graft donor cells, obtained 60 days after TCRalphabeta/CD19-depleted stem cell transplant.

The CDR3 loop reads CASSVEIRAGGQETQYF. The CDR3 region has the DNA TGTGCCAGCAGCGTAGAAATTCGAGCGGGGGGGCAGGAGACCCAGTACTTC. The J gene is TRBJ2-5, the V gene TRBV9; 10 bases match TRBD2. The CDR3 consists of 17 residues. V shed 0 bases, J shed 5 bases, and the junction held 10 bases outside the gene matches. Germline V gene lookup returns CDR1 SGDLS and CDR2 YYNGEE.